The rows below give T cell receptor beta chains drawn from one sample of a study of blood T cell repertoires in COVID-19. Sequencing used immunoSEQ multiplex PCR; TCRdb keeps in-frame clones, though not all of them. Altogether 200,000 to 250,000 clones are present, approximately 85% being singletons, with the ten largest covering about 2.1%. The specimen sequenced was PBMCs or T cells enriched from blood (not recorded which). These receptors came from a woman aged 50 to 60 who had recovered from COVID-19. CDR3s include the opening cysteine and the closing phenylalanine or tryptophan. The D gene is left open where the match is weak. Part of the rows lack a size; the others show once, few, many or a class for expanded clones.

j_gene: TRBJ1-3; v_gene: TRBV7-2; abundance: few; d_gene: .; CDR3nt: TGTGCCAGCAGCTTAGGGGCGGGAATAGTTGGAAACACCATATATTTT; CDR3aa: CASSLGAGIVGNTIYF
j_gene: TRBJ2-1; v_gene: TRBV5-1; abundance: once; d_gene: TRBD2; CDR3nt: TGCGCCAGCAGCTTGGACCCTAGCGGGAGGTATGAGCAGTTCTTC; CDR3aa: CASSLDPSGRYEQFF
j_gene: TRBJ2-2; v_gene: TRBV5-5; abundance: .; d_gene: TRBD2; CDR3nt: TGTGCCAGCAGCTTGTTAGCGGGAGTGGCCGGGGAGCTGTTTTTT; CDR3aa: CASSLLAGVAGELFF
j_gene: TRBJ1-2; v_gene: TRBV7-2; abundance: .; d_gene: .; CDR3nt: TGTGCCAGCAGCCAGAACAGGGAAAATGGCTACACCTTC; CDR3aa: CASSQNRENGYTF
j_gene: TRBJ2-5; v_gene: TRBV5-1; abundance: .; d_gene: .; CDR3nt: TGCGCCAGCAGCTTGGAGGCTAGTGTGGGAGGGACCCAGTACTTC; CDR3aa: CASSLEASVGGTQYF
j_gene: TRBJ1-3; v_gene: TRBV30; abundance: .; d_gene: .; CDR3nt: TGTGCCTGGAGTTCCGGAGGGGCTAGAGGAAACACCATATATTTT; CDR3aa: CAWSSGGARGNTIYF
j_gene: TRBJ1-5; v_gene: TRBV7-8; abundance: once; d_gene: .; CDR3nt: TGTGCCAGCAGCTTAACGAGACTCAATCAGCCCCAGCATTTT; CDR3aa: CASSLTRLNQPQHF
j_gene: TRBJ2-1; v_gene: TRBV5-8; abundance: .; d_gene: TRBD2; CDR3nt: TGTGCCAGCAGCTCACTGACTAGCGGGATTTACAATGAGCAGTTCTTC; CDR3aa: CASSSLTSGIYNEQFF
j_gene: TRBJ1-2; v_gene: TRBV19; abundance: .; d_gene: .; CDR3nt: TGTGCCAGTAGTCACTACTCCCTAGCCAACTATGGCTACACCTTC; CDR3aa: CASSHYSLANYGYTF
j_gene: TRBJ1-1; v_gene: TRBV29-1; abundance: .; d_gene: TRBD1; CDR3nt: TGCAGCGTTGAGTCCAGGGGGTACACTGAAGCTTTCTTT; CDR3aa: CSVESRGYTEAFF
j_gene: TRBJ2-1; v_gene: TRBV3-1/TRBV3-2; abundance: .; d_gene: TRBD2; CDR3nt: TGTGCCAGCAGCCAAGATTCCCTAGCGGGAGGGTACAATGAGCAGTTCTTC; CDR3aa: CASSQDSLAGGYNEQFF
j_gene: TRBJ1-6; v_gene: TRBV11-2; abundance: .; d_gene: .; CDR3nt: TGTGCCAGCAGCTCAATTAGGGAAGGGGCCAATTCACCCCTCCACTTT; CDR3aa: CASSSIREGANSPLHF
j_gene: TRBJ1-2; v_gene: TRBV7-2; abundance: once; d_gene: TRBD1; CDR3nt: TGTGCCAGCAGCCCACGGGACAGATTTAACTATGGCTACACCTTC; CDR3aa: CASSPRDRFNYGYTF
j_gene: TRBJ2-7; v_gene: TRBV5-1; abundance: .; d_gene: TRBD2; CDR3nt: TGCGCCAGCAGCCCCCGGGGGAGGGACGAGCAGTACTTC; CDR3aa: CASSPRGRDEQYF
j_gene: TRBJ2-7; v_gene: TRBV7-2; abundance: once; d_gene: TRBD2; CDR3nt: TGTGCCAGCAGCTTAATTGGCGGGAGTTGGGAGCAGTACTTC; CDR3aa: CASSLIGGSWEQYF
j_gene: TRBJ1-5; v_gene: TRBV19; abundance: .; d_gene: .; CDR3nt: TGTGCCAGTAGTATATCGGGGGGTCAGCCCCAGCATTTT; CDR3aa: CASSISGGQPQHF
j_gene: TRBJ1-6; v_gene: TRBV27; abundance: .; d_gene: .; CDR3nt: TGTGCCAGCAGTTTTGAGACTCCTCTCACCCTCCACTTT; CDR3aa: CASSFETPLTLHF
j_gene: TRBJ2-7; v_gene: TRBV28; abundance: .; d_gene: .; CDR3nt: TGTGCCAGCTCGGTAGGGGTTATCTACGAGCAGTACTTC; CDR3aa: CASSVGVIYEQYF
j_gene: TRBJ1-2; v_gene: TRBV4-3; abundance: .; d_gene: TRBD1; CDR3nt: TGCGCCAGCAGCCAAGAACCAGGACAGGGGGCCCCTGGCTACACCTTC; CDR3aa: CASSQEPGQGAPGYTF
j_gene: TRBJ1-5; v_gene: TRBV28; abundance: .; d_gene: .; CDR3nt: TGTGCCAGCAGCCCTCCTGCCGCTAGATTTTCCCAGCATTTT; CDR3aa: CASSPPAARFSQHF
j_gene: TRBJ1-2; v_gene: TRBV27; abundance: .; d_gene: .; CDR3nt: TGTGCCAGCAGTCCGATACAGGGTGGCGGCTACACCTTC; CDR3aa: CASSPIQGGGYTF
j_gene: TRBJ1-2; v_gene: TRBV18; abundance: .; d_gene: TRBD1; CDR3nt: TGTGCCAGCTCACCATACCCCGACAGGGGAAATATCTTC; CDR3aa: CASSPYPDRGNIF
j_gene: TRBJ1-6; v_gene: TRBV9; abundance: .; d_gene: .; CDR3nt: TGTGCCAGCAGCGTAGCTCTCCTAAATTCACCCCTCCACTTT; CDR3aa: CASSVALLNSPLHF
j_gene: TRBJ2-3; v_gene: TRBV15; abundance: .; d_gene: .; CDR3nt: TGTGCCACCAGCAGAGATGGAGGGGCCCCAGCAGATACGCAGTATTTT; CDR3aa: CATSRDGGAPADTQYF
j_gene: TRBJ2-7; v_gene: TRBV18; abundance: .; d_gene: .; CDR3nt: TGTGCCAGCTCGCGGGACGTTAACTACGAGCAGTACTTC; CDR3aa: CASSRDVNYEQYF
j_gene: TRBJ1-5; v_gene: TRBV6-1; abundance: once; d_gene: .; CDR3nt: TGTGCCAGCAGTGAGGGCGATGTTGGCAATCAGCCCCAGCATTTT; CDR3aa: CASSEGDVGNQPQHF
j_gene: TRBJ2-1; v_gene: TRBV19; abundance: .; d_gene: .; CDR3nt: TGTGCCAGTAGTACTAAGGGGGTCACCTACAATGAGCAGTTCTTC; CDR3aa: CASSTKGVTYNEQFF
j_gene: TRBJ1-1; v_gene: TRBV6-6; abundance: .; d_gene: TRBD1; CDR3nt: TGTGCCAGCAGTCCGATGGACAGGGGGACTGAAGCTTTCTTT; CDR3aa: CASSPMDRGTEAFF
j_gene: TRBJ2-1; v_gene: TRBV19; abundance: .; d_gene: .; CDR3nt: TGTGCCAGTAGTATAGTCAGGGTTAGCCTCAATGAGCAGTTCTTC; CDR3aa: CASSIVRVSLNEQFF
j_gene: TRBJ2-7; v_gene: TRBV9; abundance: .; d_gene: TRBD2; CDR3nt: TGTGCCAGCAGCGCCCGACTAGCTGACTCCTACGAGCAGTACTTC; CDR3aa: CASSARLADSYEQYF
j_gene: TRBJ2-5; v_gene: TRBV27; abundance: .; d_gene: TRBD1; CDR3nt: TGTGCCAGCAGTCACGGACAGGGCCTACAAGAGACCCAGTACTTC; CDR3aa: CASSHGQGLQETQYF
j_gene: TRBJ2-7; v_gene: TRBV9; abundance: .; d_gene: .; CDR3nt: TGTGCCAGCAGCCCCCTGCAGGGCTCCTACGAGCAGTACTTC; CDR3aa: CASSPLQGSYEQYF
j_gene: TRBJ2-1; v_gene: TRBV7-8; abundance: .; d_gene: .; CDR3nt: TGTGCCAGCAGCTTAGGTTTCGTAGACAGGTCCTTTTCCTACAATGAGCAGTTCTTC; CDR3aa: CASSLGFVDRSFSYNEQFF
j_gene: TRBJ1-1; v_gene: TRBV3-1/TRBV3-2; abundance: .; d_gene: .; CDR3nt: TGTGCCAGCAGCCGCTCCTCGGACAGTAACACTGAAGCTTTCTTT; CDR3aa: CASSRSSDSNTEAFF
j_gene: TRBJ2-7; v_gene: TRBV6-5; abundance: once; d_gene: .; CDR3nt: TGTGCCAGCAGTTACAAGGGGGTTGAGGTCTACGAGCAGTACTTC; CDR3aa: CASSYKGVEVYEQYF
j_gene: TRBJ2-5; v_gene: TRBV12-3/TRBV12-4; abundance: .; d_gene: TRBD1; CDR3nt: TGTGCCAGCAGTTCCGGTTCGGACAGGGGCCAGTACTTC; CDR3aa: CASSSGSDRGQYF
j_gene: TRBJ1-1; v_gene: TRBV5-4; abundance: .; d_gene: TRBD1; CDR3nt: TGTGCCAGCAGGAGGACAGGGGTTACTGGTGAAGCTTTCTTT; CDR3aa: CASRRTGVTGEAFF
j_gene: TRBJ2-3; v_gene: TRBV11-3; abundance: few; d_gene: TRBD2; CDR3nt: TGTGCCAGCAGCCCGCAGACTAGCGGCCTCACAGATACGCAGTATTTT; CDR3aa: CASSPQTSGLTDTQYF
j_gene: TRBJ1-3; v_gene: TRBV24-1; abundance: .; d_gene: .; CDR3nt: TGTGCCACCAGGTTCACAGAATGCTCTGGAAACACCATATATTTT; CDR3aa: CATRFTECSGNTIYF
j_gene: TRBJ1-4; v_gene: TRBV30; abundance: .; d_gene: .; CDR3nt: TGTGCTTCGGTCGGGGGTAATGAAAAACTGTTTTTT; CDR3aa: CASVGGNEKLFF
j_gene: TRBJ1-2; v_gene: TRBV7-3; abundance: .; d_gene: TRBD1; CDR3nt: TGTGCCAGCAGCCCCTCGGGACAGGGACTCGGCTACACCTTC; CDR3aa: CASSPSGQGLGYTF
j_gene: TRBJ2-6; v_gene: TRBV3-1/TRBV3-2; abundance: .; d_gene: .; CDR3nt: TGTGCCAGCAGCCAAGATCCGACAGCCCACCACTTGGGGGCCAACGTCCTGACTTTC; CDR3aa: CASSQDPTAHHLGANVLTF
j_gene: TRBJ1-1; v_gene: TRBV5-4; abundance: once; d_gene: .; CDR3nt: TGTGCCAGCAGCTTGGTTTCGGGTACTGAAGCTTTCTTT; CDR3aa: CASSLVSGTEAFF
j_gene: TRBJ2-7; v_gene: TRBV5-8; abundance: .; d_gene: TRBD2; CDR3nt: TGTGCCAGCAGCGGGCGTAGCGGGACCTCCTACGAGCAGTACTTC; CDR3aa: CASSGRSGTSYEQYF
j_gene: TRBJ1-1; v_gene: TRBV2; abundance: .; d_gene: TRBD1; CDR3nt: TGTGCCAGCAGTGAATTGGGACAGGGGATAAACACTGAAGCTTTCTTT; CDR3aa: CASSELGQGINTEAFF
j_gene: TRBJ2-3; v_gene: TRBV27; abundance: many; d_gene: TRBD1; CDR3nt: TGTGCCAGCAGTCCGGACAGGGTGGGCACAGATACGCAGTATTTT; CDR3aa: CASSPDRVGTDTQYF
j_gene: TRBJ2-1; v_gene: TRBV5-4; abundance: .; d_gene: TRBD1; CDR3nt: TGTGCCAGCAGCACCAACTACAGGGGGCGAAGACGCAATGAGCAGTTCTTC; CDR3aa: CASSTNYRGRRRNEQFF
j_gene: TRBJ2-2; v_gene: TRBV6-5; abundance: .; d_gene: TRBD1; CDR3nt: TGTGCCAGCAGTAGGGACAGGGGTATCACCGGGGAGCTGTTTTTT; CDR3aa: CASSRDRGITGELFF